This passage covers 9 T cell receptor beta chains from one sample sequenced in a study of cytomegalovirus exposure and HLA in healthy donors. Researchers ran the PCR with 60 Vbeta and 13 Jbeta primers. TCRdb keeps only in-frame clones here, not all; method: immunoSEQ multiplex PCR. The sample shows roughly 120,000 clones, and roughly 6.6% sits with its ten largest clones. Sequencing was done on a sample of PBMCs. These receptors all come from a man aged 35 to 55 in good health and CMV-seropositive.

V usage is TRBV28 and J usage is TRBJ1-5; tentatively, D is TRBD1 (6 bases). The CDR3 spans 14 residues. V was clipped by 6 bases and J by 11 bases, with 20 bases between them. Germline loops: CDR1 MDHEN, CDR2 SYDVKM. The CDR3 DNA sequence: TGTGCCAGCAGGGAAGGACAGTCCTTTTTGTCCCAGCATTTT. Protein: CASREGQSFLSQHF.

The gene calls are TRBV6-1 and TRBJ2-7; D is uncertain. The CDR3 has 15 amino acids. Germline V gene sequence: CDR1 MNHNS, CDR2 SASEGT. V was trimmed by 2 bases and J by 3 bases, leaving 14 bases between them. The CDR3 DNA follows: TGTGCCAGCAGTGAATCCTTCGGCAGGTTCTACGAGCAGTACTTC. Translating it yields CASSESFGRFYEQYF.

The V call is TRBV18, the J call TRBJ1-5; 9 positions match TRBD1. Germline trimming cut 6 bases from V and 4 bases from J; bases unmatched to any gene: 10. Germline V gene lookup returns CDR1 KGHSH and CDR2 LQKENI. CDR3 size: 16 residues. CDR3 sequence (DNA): TGTGCCAGCTCCCCCTCGCGGGACAGGGCGAATCAGCCCCAGCATTTT. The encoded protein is CASSPSRDRANQPQHF.

The DNA of the CDR3 is TGTGCCTGGACCCCTTTCACCGGGGAGCTGTTTTTT. Protein product: CAWTPFTGELFF. V and J are TRBV30 and TRBJ2-2; the D is unclear. Germline-derived CDR1 and CDR2 are GTSNPN and SVGIG (reference sequence). CDR3 length equals 12 residues. Deletions cut 4 bases from V and 4 bases from J, with 7 bases between.

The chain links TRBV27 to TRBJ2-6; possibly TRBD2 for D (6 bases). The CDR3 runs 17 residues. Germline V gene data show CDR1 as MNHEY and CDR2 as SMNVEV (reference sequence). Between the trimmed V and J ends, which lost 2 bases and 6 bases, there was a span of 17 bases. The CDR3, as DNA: TGTGCCAGCAGTTTAGCCCCTAGCGTAGGGGCGGCCAACGTCCTGACTTTC. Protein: CASSLAPSVGAANVLTF.

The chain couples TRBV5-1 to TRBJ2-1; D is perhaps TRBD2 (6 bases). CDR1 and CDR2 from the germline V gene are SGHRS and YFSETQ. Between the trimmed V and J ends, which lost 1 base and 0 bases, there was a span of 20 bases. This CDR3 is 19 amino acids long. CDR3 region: CASSLKGGGDHLSYNEQFF. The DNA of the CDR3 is TGCGCCAGCAGCTTGAAGGGCGGAGGGGACCACCTCTCCTACAATGAGCAGTTCTTC.

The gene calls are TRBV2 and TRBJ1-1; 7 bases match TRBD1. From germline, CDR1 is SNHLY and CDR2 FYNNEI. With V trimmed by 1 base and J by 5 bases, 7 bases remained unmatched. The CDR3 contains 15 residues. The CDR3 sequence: CASSEGEGGLTEAFF. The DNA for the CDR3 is TGTGCCAGCAGTGAAGGAGAAGGGGGCCTAACTGAAGCTTTCTTT.

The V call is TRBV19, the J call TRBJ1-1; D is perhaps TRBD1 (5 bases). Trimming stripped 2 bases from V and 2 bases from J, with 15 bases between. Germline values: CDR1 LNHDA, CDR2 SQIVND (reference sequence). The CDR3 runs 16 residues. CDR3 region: CASSISPGILNTEAFF. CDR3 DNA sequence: TGTGCCAGTAGTATAAGCCCAGGGATCCTAAACACTGAAGCTTTCTTT.

The CDR3 loop is CASSLGRAGVHEQYF. The CDR3 nucleotides read TGTGCCAGCAGCTTGGGTCGGGCAGGGGTCCACGAGCAGTACTTC. The chain is built from TRBV7-2 and TRBJ2-7; D possibly corresponds to TRBD1 (6 bases). V dropped 3 bases and J dropped 5 bases, with 17 bases sitting between them. CDR1 is SGHTA and CDR2 is FQGNSA in the germline V gene. The CDR3 extends over 15 amino acids.